This T cell receptor (beta chain) was obtained from a study of CD8 T cells in Susac syndrome. Trimming took off 2 bases at V and 6 bases at J, with 12 bases between the two ends. This CDR3 has 13 amino acids. CDR1 and CDR2 from the germline V gene are SGHRS and YFSETQ. The study sequenced TCR beta in blood CD8+ and CD4+ T cells. The CD8+ and CD4+ T cells were negatively isolated, with the TEMRA cells enriched by FACS. Reverse transcription used roughly 0.45 to 1 ug RNA and random hexamers. Across 54 Vbeta and 13 Jbeta, immunoSEQ multiplex PCR amplified TCR beta CDR3. From the immunoSEQ multiplex PCR reads, TCRdb called clonotypes with MiXCR, one entry per CDR3 protein. The sample has 45,000 to 60,000 distinct CDR3 sequences; 80% to 95% are singletons.

The sample was CD8+ T cells from PBMCs. This receptor was taken from a human donor in good health. V usage is TRBV5-1 and J usage is TRBJ2-7; D is uncertain. The CDR3 DNA sequence: TGCGCCAGCAGCTTATCCGAGGACCCCGAGCAGTACTTC. This sequence encodes CASSLSEDPEQYF.